This TCR beta chain was documented in a study of shared clonotypes between healthy human individuals. Method: immunoSEQ multiplex PCR; TCRdb's copy keeps in-frame clones and lacks some. The table records roughly 2.5 million clones, more than 80% of them present only once. This CDR3 region has 17 residues. V lost 2 bases and J lost 5; bases outside the gene matches: 11. CDR1 and CDR2 from the germline V gene are SGHVS and FNYEAQ. None of the donors, who were healthy HIV-negative adults, had recently had acute infections or vaccinations. What was sequenced was naive CD4+ T cells sorted from blood. Subset of the sample: CD45RA+ positively selected. This clonotype was obtained from a young man in good health. The J gene is TRBJ1-2, the V gene TRBV7-6, with TRBD1 matching over 10 bases. CDR3 protein: CASSLTSGTGATYGYTF. The DNA of the CDR3 is TGTGCCAGCAGCTTAACATCAGGGACAGGGGCCACATATGGCTACACCTTC.